This T cell receptor (beta chain) appears in the sequencing data of a study of blood T cell repertoires in COVID-19 (dated by TCRdb to the early 2020s). Study-wide context: Samples covering the acute and convalescent phases of COVID-19 were provided by collaborators in the United States, Italy and Spain. The prospective study material was composed of cDNA or gDNA derived from T cells, B-cell-depleted T cells, or PBMCs. Subjects who had been exposed to COVID-19, were actively infected with it, or had recovered from it provided the deeply sampled blood TCRbeta repertoires that made up the dataset. The repertoires were released in a freely available public database meant as a resource for research on the immune response to SARS-CoV-2. The samples were drawn from two sources: the first 160 participants of the ongoing ImmuneRACE study, and approximately 1,300 subjects contributed by 6 global collaborators. Nearly every sample came with metadata listing a de-identified subject ID, COVID-19 status, age in years and sex. HLA class I and class II types, where available, came from metadata supplied by the sample provider rather than from assay-based typing. Study-wide conclusions, independent of this receptor: The quantity of clinical and demographic metadata differed by source and by participant and was supplied without curation.

TCRbeta CDR3 regions were amplified from genomic DNA by means of the immunoSEQ Assay, a bias-controlled multiplex PCR. The paper's data handling went like this. The number of nucleated cells in each sample was estimated from the amplification of reference gene primers within the assay. To quantify the absolute abundance of each unique TCRbeta CDR3 rearrangement, sequence reads were collapsed and filtered. Productive Simpson clonality was computed per sample as the square root of Simpson's diversity index over productive rearrangements. The table comes from immuneACCESS by way of TCRdb, which keeps in-frame sequences with V and J called. Part of the clones is missing from these tables; in studies checked, under half for an unresolved V gene and the rest for unknown reasons. Clone size and V and J calls were adopted from that table, with D and trimming inferred from the DNA. The sample contains under 350,000 clones, 90% of them found a single time. Nearly 7% of the sample lies in the top ten.

One collaborating source in Seattle enrolled patients while the patients were actively infected and followed the patients over time throughout the course of disease. Collaborating institutions collected whole blood in K2EDTA tubes following their own protocols. For TCRbeta analysis, collaborator samples were shipped as frozen whole blood, as isolated PBMCs, or as DNA extracted from either sample type. About this clone itself: The antigen it binds to is not known. Base qualities are missing; no much larger clone stands one base away.

The CDR3 measures 15 amino acids from cysteine to phenylalanine. The sequence is cut down to CDR3 DNA, 45 bases in frame from base 1. CDR1 and CDR2 were assigned from the germline V gene (reference sequence) as MNHNY and SVGAGI. Unmatched junction bases come to 11, with V trimmed by 7 bases and J by 7 bases. This sequence was found in a woman in her 30s with COVID-19, enrolled during active disease. Sequenced sample: peripheral blood. The chain links TRBV6-6 with TRBJ1-3, and TRBD1 aligns with 9 junction nucleotides. The base sequence is TGTGCCAGCATATGGAAGGGACAGGGCGAGAACACCATATATTTT. Protein translation: CASIWKGQGENTIYF.